This T cell receptor beta chain stems from a study of blood T cell repertoires in COVID-19. The CDR3 covers 13 residues. Germline loops: CDR1 SNHLY, CDR2 FYNNEI. V gave up 3 bases and J gave up 8 bases, with 13 bases separating them. Sequenced by immunoSEQ multiplex PCR; TCRdb stores in-frame clones only, minus some. The data contain a few hundred thousand clones, roughly 89% of them singletons. In Cohort 3, a recovered donor had either two negative PCRs, clearance, or symptom resolution. The origin of this receptor is a woman aged 40-49 years who had recovered from COVID-19. The chain combines TRBV2 with TRBJ1-1; weak D call: TRBD1 (5 bases). The sequencing input was PBMCs or T cells enriched from blood (not recorded which). As DNA, the CDR3 is TGTGCCAGCAGTGACGGCGGGGCAGGGGAAGCTTTCTTT. Translating gives CASSDGGAGEAFF.